This TCR beta chain derives from a study of blood T cell repertoires in COVID-19. Germline assignment: CDR1 MDHEN and CDR2 SYDVKM. The CDR3 is 12 amino acids. V was clipped by 7 bases and J by 6 bases, with 13 bases between them. In the original workflow: Nucleated cell number was recorded as an estimate derived from reference gene primer amplification. Produced via immunoSEQ multiplex PCR; TCRdb's table is partial and in-frame only. That table is the source of V, J and clone size, and D and trimming were worked out from the DNA. The data contain approximately 300,000 clones, under 95% of them singletons.

The origin of this receptor is a woman aged 25 to 39 who had recovered from COVID-19. This sequence joins TRBV28 and TRBJ2-7; D is possibly TRBD1 (5 bases). The specimen sequenced was PBMCs or T cells enriched from blood (not recorded which). The CDR3 spells CASTGHSREQYF. The DNA for the CDR3 is TGTGCCAGCACAGGACATAGCCGCGAGCAGTACTTC.